These 30 T cell receptor beta chains came from one sample sequenced in a study of CD8 T cells in ankylosing spondylitis. TCRdb re-called the 5' RACE reads through MiXCR, storing one row per CDR3 protein. The sample shows 250,000 to 350,000 distinct CDR3 sequences, roughly 20% of them seen only once. Sample: blood, either unsorted or a sorted T cell fraction (not recorded which). Receptors were obtained from a male donor with ankylosing spondylitis or in good health (not recorded which).

V usage is TRBV7-9 and J usage is TRBJ1-1; D is uncertain. The V and J ends lost 4 bases and 0 bases respectively, with 6 bases between them. The CDR3 contains 13 residues. Per germline, CDR1 SEHNR and CDR2 FQNEAQ (reference sequence). CDR3 sequence (DNA): TGTGCCAGCAGCTCCCAGGTGAACACTGAAGCTTTCTTT. Its translation: CASSSQVNTEAFF.

This clonotype was seen only a few times. The chain has TRBV20-1 and TRBJ2-1, with D maybe TRBD2 (6 bases). CDR3 length: 11 residues. V shed 5 bases and J shed 16 bases, with 18 bases lying between them. In germline, CDR1 is DFQATT, CDR2 SNEGSKA (reference sequence). Here the CDR3 reads CSARDLTLGFF. CDR3 coding DNA: TGCAGTGCTCGGGACTTAACCCTGGGCTTCTTC.

V is TRBV7-9 and J is TRBJ2-1; D may be TRBD1 (6 bases). The ends were cut back, 1 base at V and 8 bases at J, with 12 bases in the middle. The CDR3 contains 14 residues. Per germline, CDR1 SEHNR and CDR2 FQNEAQ (reference sequence). In DNA form, the CDR3 reads TGTGCCAGCAGCTTAGGAGGACAGAGCGATGAGCAGTTCTTC. Amino acids: CASSLGGQSDEQFF.

At least ten counts were recorded for this clonotype. The chain employs TRBV29-1 and TRBJ2-3; D unresolved. Germline V gene lookup returns CDR1 SQVTM and CDR2 ANQGSEA. Trimming pared 3 bases from V and 2 bases from J, leaving 9 bases between. The CDR3 spans 13 residues. The CDR3 bases are TGCAGCGTTGACGACGGTCTCACAGATACGCAGTATTTT. It is translated as CSVDDGLTDTQYF.

The V and J genes are TRBV5-1 and TRBJ1-6; 10 nucleotides agree with TRBD1. From germline, CDR1 is SGHRS and CDR2 YFSETQ. V was clipped by 4 bases and J by 8 bases; unmatched bases: 9. CDR3 length: 16 residues. CDR3 in amino acids: CASSPGQGSGDSPLHF. In DNA, the CDR3 is TGCGCCAGCAGCCCGGGACAGGGGTCCGGTGATTCACCCCTCCACTTT.

This clonotype was detected ten times or more. The rearrangement uses TRBV5-1 and TRBJ1-1, with D tentatively TRBD1 (5 bases). The CDR3 is 14 amino acids. The V end lost 2 bases, the J end lost 4 bases, and 12 bases lay between the germline ends. The V gene's germline CDR1 is SGHRS and CDR2 YFSETQ. CDR3 sequence: CASSFSPGTTEAFF. The DNA for the CDR3 is TGCGCCAGCAGCTTCAGCCCTGGGACCACTGAAGCTTTCTTT.

This chain uses TRBV5-8 with TRBJ2-3, with 9 bases identical to TRBD1. Germline trimming cut 4 bases from V and 5 bases from J; bases unmatched to any gene: 14. This CDR3 is 17 amino acids long. Germline CDR1 and CDR2: SGHTS and YDEGEE. Written as DNA, the CDR3 is TGTGCCAGCAGCCTGGCCGGGACAGGGATGATAGGAGATACGCAGTATTTT. Translating gives CASSLAGTGMIGDTQYF.

This clonotype was found many times. The rearrangement links TRBV7-9 to TRBJ2-3, with 7 bases matching TRBD2. The V segment lost 5 bases and the J segment 4 bases; nucleotides outside the gene matches: 6. Germline loops: CDR1 SEHNR, CDR2 FQNEAQ (reference sequence). This CDR3 region has 14 residues. CDR3 loop: CASSPPGGADTQYF. The CDR3 DNA follows: TGTGCCAGCAGCCCCCCGGGGGGAGCAGATACGCAGTATTTT.

The chain links TRBV10-3 to TRBJ1-5; D perhaps matches TRBD1 (5 bases). The germline V and J ends were trimmed by 3 bases and 7 bases, with 13 bases remaining between them. Germline CDR1 ENHRY, CDR2 SYGVKD. The CDR3 spans 14 residues. CDR3 sequence: CAISEGREGQPQHF. CDR3 sequence (DNA): TGTGCCATCAGTGAAGGCAGGGAGGGCCAGCCCCAGCATTTT.

Remarks on this clonotype: A read error may explain this, as a much larger clone is one base away. The J gene is TRBJ2-1, the V gene TRBV29-1; D is unresolved. V lost 7 bases, J lost 4 bases, and 11 bases lay in between. This CDR3 is built from 12 residues. Germline CDR1 is SQVTM and CDR2 is ANQGSEA. The CDR3 bases are TGCAGCGCTCGCCAAGCGTACAATGAGCAGTTCTTC. Encoded protein: CSARQAYNEQFF.

This clonotype came up a few times. The chain couples TRBV21-1 to TRBJ2-7; TRBD1 was called by the table and not checked on the DNA. TRBV21-1 is listed as a pseudogene. The CDR3 consists of 18 residues. CDR3 coding DNA: TGTGCCAGCAGCGCCTTGGGTTCGGGACAGGTGCCTCTCTACGAGCAGTACGTC. Translated, it gives CASSALGSGQVPLYEQYV.

This clonotype was counted only a few times. V is TRBV18 and J is TRBJ2-1, with TRBD1 identical over 8 bases. J was trimmed by 8 bases and V by 1 base; bases with no gene match: 13. Germline V gene data show CDR1 as KGHSH and CDR2 as LQKENI. The CDR3 consists of 17 residues. This CDR3 is CASSPQVQGAIFDEQFF. In nucleotides, the CDR3 is TGTGCCAGCTCACCACAGGTCCAGGGGGCAATTTTCGATGAGCAGTTCTTC.

The genes are TRBV12-3 or TRBV12-4 and TRBJ2-1; 9 bases match TRBD2. The CDR3 is 16 residues long. The V segment lost 5 bases and the J segment 0 bases; nucleotides outside the gene matches: 5. The DNA of the CDR3 is TGTGCCAGCAGTCTAGAGGGACTAGCCTCCTACAATGAGCAGTTCTTC. This translates into CASSLEGLASYNEQFF.

Note on this clonotype: A clone one base away is much larger, so this may be a read error. This chain uses TRBV10-3 with TRBJ2-5; 9 bases agree with TRBD1. Trimming removed 5 bases from V and 4 bases from J; junction bases left unmatched: 8. The CDR3 extends over 15 amino acids. Germline loops: CDR1 ENHRY, CDR2 SYGVKD. The CDR3 bases are TGTGCCATCAGTCTGGGACAGGGAATAGGAGAGACCCAGTACTTC. Translation: CAISLGQGIGETQYF.

Details on this clonotype: Relative to the germline gene, one junction end is altered; a read error may explain this. The chain uses TRBV15 and TRBJ2-1; possibly TRBD1 for D (5 bases). CDR3 length: 16 residues. Germline-derived CDR1 and CDR2 are LNHNV and YYDKDF (reference sequence). The CDR3 protein is CVTSRGGPQGYNEQFF. The CDR3 region has the DNA TGTGTCACCAGCAGAGGTGGGCCTCAGGGTTACAATGAGCAGTTCTTC.

The rearrangement uses TRBV29-1 and TRBJ2-5; the match to TRBD1 covers 11 bases. With 2 bases clipped from V and 4 bases from J, the junction kept 6 bases outside the gene matches. Germline values: CDR1 SQVTM, CDR2 ANQGSEA. The CDR3 consists of 15 residues. In DNA form, the CDR3 reads TGCAGCGTTGAACAGGACAGGGGGCGTTCAGAGACCCAGTACTTC. Translating it yields CSVEQDRGRSETQYF.

This clonotype was seen only a few times. The gene calls are TRBV5-1 and TRBJ1-2, with D perhaps TRBD1 (5 bases). From germline, CDR1 is SGHRS and CDR2 YFSETQ. V was trimmed by 4 bases and J by 1 base, leaving 17 bases between them. CDR3 length equals 16 residues. This chain's CDR3 is CASSDTVAGDNYGYTF. CDR3 in DNA: TGCGCCAGCAGCGACACCGTCGCGGGGGATAACTATGGCTACACCTTC. Variable domain in full (rest from reference TRBV5-1 and TRBJ1-2): KAGVTQTPRYLIKTRGQQVTLSCSPISGHRSVSWYQQTPGQGLQFLFEYFSETQRNKGNFPGRFSGRQFSNSRSEMNVSTLELGDSALYLCASSDTVAGDNYGYTFGSGTRLTVV.

This clonotype was observed a handful of times. The V call is TRBV5-1, the J call TRBJ2-3; D is possibly TRBD1 or TRBD2 (5 bases each). From germline, CDR1 is SGHRS and CDR2 YFSETQ. The CDR3 is 15 amino acids. Trimming stripped 5 bases from V and 2 bases from J, with 15 bases between. The CDR3 is CASSWGSYDTDTQYF. The CDR3 DNA reads as TGCGCCAGCAGTTGGGGGTCCTACGACACAGATACGCAGTATTTT.

This chain joins TRBV30 and TRBJ1-1; no clear D gene. V dropped 1 base and J dropped 0 bases, with 6 bases sitting between them. The CDR3 spans 13 residues. Germline lookup yields CDR1 GTSNPN and CDR2 SVGIG (reference sequence). The CDR3 is CAWSASMNTEAFF. CDR3 bases: TGTGCCTGGAGTGCCAGCATGAACACTGAAGCTTTCTTT.

This clonotype appeared a few times. The chain is built from TRBV6-6 and TRBJ2-1; a weak D match, TRBD1 (5 bases). Between the trimmed V and J ends, which lost 0 bases and 9 bases, there was a span of 9 bases. This CDR3 region has 13 residues. The V gene's germline CDR1 is MNHNY and CDR2 SVGAGI (reference sequence). The CDR3 reads CASSYSGAGEQFF. DNA of the CDR3: TGTGCCAGCAGTTACTCTGGGGCCGGTGAGCAGTTCTTC.

The chain links TRBV20-1 to TRBJ2-3; TRBD1 matches at 8 bases. The CDR3 is 15 amino acids. The germline CDR1 and CDR2 sequences are DFQATT and SNEGSKA (reference sequence). Germline trimming cut 3 bases from V and 0 bases from J; bases unmatched to any gene: 5. Written as DNA, the CDR3 is TGCAGTGCTAGCGCGGGACAGGCCAGCACAGATACGCAGTATTTT. It codes for CSASAGQASTDTQYF.

In this sample, this clonotype turned up a few times. The chain carries TRBV15 and TRBJ1-5; no clear D gene. Germline V gene data show CDR1 as LNHNV and CDR2 as YYDKDF (reference sequence). V dropped 1 base and J dropped 8 bases, with 15 bases sitting between them. The CDR3 sequence is 15 residues long. In DNA, the CDR3 is TGTGCCACCAGCAGAGGGAGGGTAGACGCGGAGCCCCAGCATTTT. Translated, it gives CATSRGRVDAEPQHF.

This clonotype showed up just a few times. The rearrangement uses TRBV5-1 and TRBJ2-5; 11 nucleotides match TRBD2. CDR1 is SGHRS and CDR2 is YFSETQ in the germline V gene. With V trimmed by 0 bases and J by 2 bases, 3 bases remained unmatched. This CDR3 has 16 residues. The chain's CDR3 is CASSLGASGGQETQYF. For the CDR3, the DNA is TGCGCCAGCAGCTTGGGGGCTAGCGGGGGGCAAGAGACCCAGTACTTC.

The V and J genes are TRBV28 and TRBJ1-2; D is unresolved. Germline loops: CDR1 MDHEN, CDR2 SYDVKM. This CDR3 comprises 11 residues. V was shortened by 5 bases and J by 10 bases, with 11 bases between the two germline ends. The CDR3 loop reads CASSLAGDYTF. The CDR3 nucleotides read TGTGCCAGCAGTCTCGCCGGCGACTACACCTTC.

V usage is TRBV2 and J usage is TRBJ2-5, with 8 bases lining up with TRBD1. The CDR3 is 15 amino acids. Losses at the gene ends were 3 bases for V and 4 bases for J; bases not matched to a gene: 7. Germline-derived CDR1 and CDR2 are SNHLY and FYNNEI. The CDR3 region has the DNA TGTGCCAGCAGTGATTTAGGACAGGGAGGAGAGACCCAGTACTTC. It codes for CASSDLGQGGETQYF.

The rearrangement links TRBV20-1 to TRBJ2-1; 12 nucleotides line up with TRBD2. Germline V gene sequence: CDR1 DFQATT, CDR2 SNEGSKA (reference sequence). CDR3 length: 15 amino acids. The ends lost 4 bases at V and 7 bases at J; junction bases unmatched: 8. CDR3 amino acids: CSANPASGRVNEQFF. DNA for the CDR3: TGCAGTGCTAACCCGGCTAGCGGGAGGGTTAATGAGCAGTTCTTC.

This chain links TRBV7-8 with TRBJ1-4; 8 nucleotides align to TRBD1. The V and J ends lost 5 bases and 4 bases, in that order; junction bases with no gene match: 9. Germline CDR1 SGHVS, CDR2 FQNEAQ. The CDR3 spans 16 residues. CDR3 in amino acids: CASSGGGQAFNEKLFF. For the CDR3, the DNA is TGTGCCAGCAGCGGGGGGGGACAGGCCTTTAATGAAAAACTGTTTTTT.

This clonotype was recorded at least ten times. The chain combines TRBV24-1 with TRBJ2-5; 7 bases align to TRBD1. The length of the CDR3 is 13 residues. Germline V gene lookup returns CDR1 KGHDR and CDR2 SFDVKD. Unmatched junction bases numbered 2, after V lost 5 bases and J lost 3 bases. CDR3 sequence reads: CATSATGEETQYF. CDR3 nucleotides: TGTGCCACCAGTGCAACAGGGGAAGAGACCCAGTACTTC.

CDR3 sequence: CASSLDRWSPNEQFF. Written as DNA, the CDR3 is TGTGCCAGCAGTTTAGACAGGTGGAGCCCCAATGAGCAGTTCTTC. V is TRBV12-3 or TRBV12-4 and J is TRBJ2-1; D might be TRBD1 (5 bases). With 1 base removed from V and 6 bases from J, the gap between germline ends came to 13 bases. CDR3 size: 15 residues.

The chain combines TRBV20-1 with TRBJ2-3; 11 bases line up with TRBD2. There are 17 residues in the CDR3. Germline loops: CDR1 DFQATT, CDR2 SNEGSKA (reference sequence). V dropped 6 bases and J dropped 0; count of bases not matched to a gene: 11. The CDR3 sequence is CSAGTGTSGTSTDTQYF. The CDR3 coding sequence is TGCAGTGCGGGAACCGGGACTAGCGGTACTAGCACAGATACGCAGTATTTT.